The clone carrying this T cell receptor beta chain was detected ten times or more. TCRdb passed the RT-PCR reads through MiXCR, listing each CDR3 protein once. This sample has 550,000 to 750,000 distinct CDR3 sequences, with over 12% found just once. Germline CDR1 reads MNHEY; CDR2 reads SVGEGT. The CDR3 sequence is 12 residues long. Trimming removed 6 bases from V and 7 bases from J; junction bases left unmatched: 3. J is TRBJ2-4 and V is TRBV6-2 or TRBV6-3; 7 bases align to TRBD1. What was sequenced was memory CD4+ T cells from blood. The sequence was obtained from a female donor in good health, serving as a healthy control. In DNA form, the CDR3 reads TGTGCCAGCAGGAGACAGGGCAACATTCAGTACTTC. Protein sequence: CASRRQGNIQYF.